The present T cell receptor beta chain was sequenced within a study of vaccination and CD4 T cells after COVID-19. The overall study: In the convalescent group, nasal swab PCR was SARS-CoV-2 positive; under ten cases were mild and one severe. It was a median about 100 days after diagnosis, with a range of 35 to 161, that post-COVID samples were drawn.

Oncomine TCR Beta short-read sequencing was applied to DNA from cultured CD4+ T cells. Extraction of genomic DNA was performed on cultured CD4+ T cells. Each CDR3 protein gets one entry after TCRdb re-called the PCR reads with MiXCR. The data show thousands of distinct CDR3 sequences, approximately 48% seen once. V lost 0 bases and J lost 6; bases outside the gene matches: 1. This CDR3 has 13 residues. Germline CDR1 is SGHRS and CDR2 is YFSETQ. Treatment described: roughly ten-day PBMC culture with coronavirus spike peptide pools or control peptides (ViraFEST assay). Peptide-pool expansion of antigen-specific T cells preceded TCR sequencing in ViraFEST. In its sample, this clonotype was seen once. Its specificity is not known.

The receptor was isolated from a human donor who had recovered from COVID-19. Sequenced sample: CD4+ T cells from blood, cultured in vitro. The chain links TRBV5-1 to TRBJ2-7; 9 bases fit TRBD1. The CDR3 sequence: CASSLETGGEQYF. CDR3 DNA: TGCGCCAGCAGCTTGGAGACAGGGGGCGAGCAGTACTTC.